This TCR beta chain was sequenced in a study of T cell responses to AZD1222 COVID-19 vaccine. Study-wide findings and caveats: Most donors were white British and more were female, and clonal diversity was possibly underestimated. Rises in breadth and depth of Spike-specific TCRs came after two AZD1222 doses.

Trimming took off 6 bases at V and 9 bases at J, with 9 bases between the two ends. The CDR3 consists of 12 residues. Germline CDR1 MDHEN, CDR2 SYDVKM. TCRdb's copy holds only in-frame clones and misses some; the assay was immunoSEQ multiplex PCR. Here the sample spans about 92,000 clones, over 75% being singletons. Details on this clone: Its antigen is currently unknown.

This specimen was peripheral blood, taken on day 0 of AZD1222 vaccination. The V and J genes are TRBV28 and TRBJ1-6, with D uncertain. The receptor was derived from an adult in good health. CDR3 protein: CASRALGSPLHF. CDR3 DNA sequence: TGTGCCAGCAGGGCCCTGGGTTCACCCCTCCACTTT.